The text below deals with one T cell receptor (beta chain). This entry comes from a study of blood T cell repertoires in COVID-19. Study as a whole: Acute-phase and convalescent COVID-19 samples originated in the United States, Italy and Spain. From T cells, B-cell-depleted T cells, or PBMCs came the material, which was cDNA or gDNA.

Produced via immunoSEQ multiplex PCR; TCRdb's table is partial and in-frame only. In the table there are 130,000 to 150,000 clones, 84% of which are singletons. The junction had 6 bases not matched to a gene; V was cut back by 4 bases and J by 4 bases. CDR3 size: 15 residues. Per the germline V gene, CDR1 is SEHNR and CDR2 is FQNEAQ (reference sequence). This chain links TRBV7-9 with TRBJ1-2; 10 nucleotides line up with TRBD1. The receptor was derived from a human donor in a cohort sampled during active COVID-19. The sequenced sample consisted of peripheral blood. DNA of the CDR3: TGTGCCAGCAGCTCGGGACAGGGGAATCTCTATGGCTACACCTTC. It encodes CASSSGQGNLYGYTF.